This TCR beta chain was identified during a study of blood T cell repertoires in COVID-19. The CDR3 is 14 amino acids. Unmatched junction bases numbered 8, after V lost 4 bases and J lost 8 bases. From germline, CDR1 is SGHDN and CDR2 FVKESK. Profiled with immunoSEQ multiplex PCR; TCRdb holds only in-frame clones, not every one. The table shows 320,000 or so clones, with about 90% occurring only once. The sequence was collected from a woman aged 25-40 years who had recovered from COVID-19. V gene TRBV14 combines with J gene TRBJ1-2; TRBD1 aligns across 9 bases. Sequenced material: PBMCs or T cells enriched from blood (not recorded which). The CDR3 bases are TGTGCCAGCAGCCCTATTGACAGGGGGAGCGGCTACACCTTC. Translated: CASSPIDRGSGYTF. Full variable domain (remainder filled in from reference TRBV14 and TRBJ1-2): EAGVTQFPSHSVIEKGQTVTLRCDPISGHDNLYWYRRVMGKEIKFLLHFVKESKQDESGMPNNRFLAERTGGTYSTLKVQPAELEDSGVYFCASSPIDRGSGYTFGSGTRLTVV.